The clone carrying this TCR beta chain was seen a handful of times. The antigen remains unidentified. Used for diagnoses were clinical symptoms, serum thyroxine and TRAb, thyroid ultrasound and orbital computed tomography. The data originate from a study of T cells in Graves' hyperthyroidism and ophthalmopathy. Whole-study results and caveats: Blood shared most expanded thyroid clonotypes above 0.001.

Researchers took RNA transcripts and amplified the TCR beta CDR3 regions from them. The HTBI set primed first-round TCR CDR3 RT-PCR. TCRdb re-called the multiplex PCR reads through MiXCR, storing one row per CDR3 protein. The sample has 250,000 or so distinct CDR3 sequences, roughly 15% seen once. The germline V gene encodes CDR1 LNHDA and CDR2 SQIVND (reference sequence). The CDR3 spans 15 residues. The V end was cut by 5 bases, the J end by 1 base, with 13 bases between. The chain combines TRBV19 with TRBJ2-3; D could derive from TRBD1 or TRBD2 (5 bases each). Sequenced: blood. This receptor was obtained from a woman aged 45-59 years with Graves' hyperthyroidism that later progressed to Graves' ophthalmopathy. This CDR3 reads CASSPPGRRTDTQYF. The CDR3 coding sequence is TGTGCCAGTAGTCCGCCGGGGCGGCGCACAGATACGCAGTATTTT.